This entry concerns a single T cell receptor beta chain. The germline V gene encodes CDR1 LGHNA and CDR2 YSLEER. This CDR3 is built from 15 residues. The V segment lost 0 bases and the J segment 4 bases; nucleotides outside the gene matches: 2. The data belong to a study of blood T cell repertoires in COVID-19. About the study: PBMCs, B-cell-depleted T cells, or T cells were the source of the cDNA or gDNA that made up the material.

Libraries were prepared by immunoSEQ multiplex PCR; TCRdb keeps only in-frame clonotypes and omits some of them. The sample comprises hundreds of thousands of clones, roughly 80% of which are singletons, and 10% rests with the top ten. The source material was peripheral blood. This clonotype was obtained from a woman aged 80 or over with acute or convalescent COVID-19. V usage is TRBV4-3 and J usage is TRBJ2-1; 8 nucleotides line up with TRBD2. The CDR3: CASSQDRGGYNEQFF. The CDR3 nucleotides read TGCGCCAGCAGCCAAGATCGGGGGGGGTACAATGAGCAGTTCTTC.